Shown below are 9 T cell receptor beta chains from a single sample sequenced in a study of blood T cell repertoires in COVID-19. Sequencing was performed with immunoSEQ multiplex PCR; in TCRdb, only in-frame clones are kept and a portion is missing. The sample consists of fewer than 120,000 clones, over 65% of them appearing once. Sample: peripheral blood. The receptor source for this set is a woman at least 80 years old with acute or convalescent COVID-19.

The chain links TRBV6-5 to TRBJ1-1; D call uncertain. V was cut by 11 bases and J by 9 bases, with 22 bases left in between. CDR3 length equals 13 residues. CDR1 is MNHEY, CDR2 SVGAGI, per germline. The CDR3 bases are TGTGCCGGAAGGAGGGAAGTAGATTCCCAAGCTTTCTTT. It translates to CAGRREVDSQAFF.

The chain is built from TRBV9 and TRBJ2-3; D is unclear. V lost 0 bases and J lost 2, with 10 bases in between. The CDR3 length is 15 residues. CDR1 SGDLS and CDR2 YYNGEE come from the germline V gene. The CDR3 region has the DNA TGTGCCAGCAGCGTAGCAAACTACCCCACAGATACGCAGTATTTT. Protein product: CASSVANYPTDTQYF.

The chain has TRBV7-2 and TRBJ2-1; D unclear. V lost 1 base to trimming and J lost 4 bases, with 20 bases between them. This CDR3 spans 18 amino acids. Germline V lookup: CDR1 SGHTA, CDR2 FQGNSA. CDR3 residues: CASSLVALARSPYNEQFF. The CDR3 DNA sequence: TGTGCCAGCAGCTTAGTCGCACTCGCTCGTAGCCCTTACAATGAGCAGTTCTTC.

This sequence joins TRBV5-1 and TRBJ2-7, with D possibly TRBD1 on 6 matching bases. The germline CDR1 and CDR2 sequences are SGHRS and YFSETQ. V lost 5 bases, J lost 0 bases, and 15 bases lay in between. There are 15 residues in the CDR3. The CDR3, as DNA: TGCGCCAGCAGGCCTTGGACAGAGTTCTCCTACGAGCAGTACTTC. As protein: CASRPWTEFSYEQYF.

The genes are TRBV7-6 and TRBJ2-3, with TRBD2 matching 8 bases. V lost 0 bases, J lost 0 bases, and 2 bases stayed unmatched. The CDR3 spans 16 residues. Germline V gives CDR1 SGHVS, CDR2 FNYEAQ. CDR3 nucleotides: TGTGCCAGCAGCTTAGCCTTAGCGGGGAGCACAGATACGCAGTATTTT. Amino acid sequence: CASSLALAGSTDTQYF.

The V call is TRBV18, the J call TRBJ2-5; tentatively, D is TRBD1 (5 bases). The CDR3 sequence is 13 residues long. The germline V gene encodes CDR1 KGHSH and CDR2 LQKENI. The V end lost 4 bases, the J end lost 5 bases, and 11 bases lay between the germline ends. The CDR3 bases are TGTGCCAGCTCACTTACCCCAGGGGAGACCCAGTACTTC. As protein: CASSLTPGETQYF. The whole variable domain, remainder taken from reference TRBV18 and TRBJ2-5, is NAGVMQNPRHLVRRRGQEARLRCSPMKGHSHVYWYRQLPEEGLKFMVYLQKENIIDESGMPKERFSAEFPKEGPSILRIQQVVRGDSAAYFCASSLTPGETQYFGPGTRLLVL.

This CDR3 reads CASSQDLSSVAADTQYF. Here the CDR3 DNA reads TGCGCCAGCAGCCAAGATCTGTCCAGCGTTGCCGCAGATACGCAGTATTTT. The chain is built from TRBV4-3 and TRBJ2-3; no clear D gene. Per the germline V gene, CDR1 is LGHNA and CDR2 is YSLEER. V shed 0 bases and J shed 4 bases, with 17 bases lying between them. This CDR3 is built from 17 residues.

This clone was found once. The chain carries TRBV3-1 (or the pseudogene TRBV3-2) and TRBJ1-1; tentatively, D is TRBD1 (6 bases). The CDR3 covers 14 residues. Germline values: CDR1 LGHDT, CDR2 YNNKEL (reference sequence). Trimming stripped 0 bases from V and 2 bases from J, with 7 bases between. CDR3 sequence (DNA): TGTGCCAGCAGCCAAGACAGGGGAAACACTGAAGCTTTCTTT. Amino acid sequence: CASSQDRGNTEAFF.

CDR3: CASSYPGEGEQYF. The CDR3 DNA sequence: TGTGCCAGCAGTTACCCCGGGGAGGGGGAGCAGTACTTC. The gene calls are TRBV6-5 and TRBJ2-7; 7 nucleotides agree with TRBD2. With 2 bases clipped from V and 7 bases from J, the junction kept 5 bases outside the gene matches. The CDR3 is made up of 13 amino acids. Per germline, CDR1 MNHEY and CDR2 SVGAGI.